The 24 T cell receptor beta chains in this list originate from one sample, sequenced in a study of blood T cell repertoires in COVID-19. Using immunoSEQ multiplex PCR, the repertoire was profiled, and TCRdb retains in-frame clones only, with some absent. Of 68,000 or so clones listed, over 75% were seen once; the top ten hold around 2.8%. The material sequenced was peripheral blood. These receptor sequences come from a man in his 70s with active or convalescent COVID-19.

V usage is TRBV6-1 and J usage is TRBJ2-3; D is unresolved. Germline CDR1 is MNHNS and CDR2 is SASEGT. The V and J ends lost 2 bases and 8 bases respectively, with 11 bases between them. The CDR3 loop spans 13 amino acids. The DNA of the CDR3 is TGTGCCAGCAGTGAACAAACAGTTGTTACGCAGTATTTT. It encodes CASSEQTVVTQYF.

The genes are TRBV11-3 and TRBJ2-1; 10 bases match TRBD2. After removal of 1 base from V and 3 bases from J, the junction contained 3 bases not matched to a gene. This CDR3 has 16 residues. Per the germline V gene, CDR1 is SGHNT and CDR2 is YENEEA. This CDR3 is CASSLGTSGIYNEQFF. CDR3 coding DNA: TGTGCCAGCAGCTTAGGAACTAGCGGGATCTACAATGAGCAGTTCTTC.

The CDR3 DNA reads as TGCAGTGCCCCCCGGGGCGGGGAGCTGTTTTTT. This translates into CSAPRGGELFF. The V call is TRBV20-1, the J call TRBJ2-2; possible D gene TRBD2, 5 bases. The germline V and J ends were trimmed by 6 bases and 7 bases, with 9 bases remaining between them. The CDR3 is 11 amino acids. The germline gives CDR1 DFQATT, CDR2 SNEGSKA (reference sequence).

The chain recombines TRBV6-1 with TRBJ1-5; 9 positions agree with TRBD1. CDR3 length equals 15 residues. Germline CDR1 and CDR2: MNHNS and SASEGT. The junction had 6 bases not matched to a gene; V was cut back by 2 bases and J by 7 bases. CDR3: CASSEMTGGGQPQHF. The CDR3 DNA reads as TGTGCCAGCAGTGAAATGACAGGGGGGGGCCAGCCCCAGCATTTT.

The chain couples TRBV28 to TRBJ2-7; 9 bases align to TRBD2. The germline gives CDR1 MDHEN, CDR2 SYDVKM. The CDR3 loop spans 14 amino acids. Trimming removed 6 bases from V and 2 bases from J; junction bases left unmatched: 5. The CDR3 DNA reads TGTGCCAGCAGAGGGACTAGCCTGCCCTACGAGCAGTACTTC. Residues: CASRGTSLPYEQYF.

This rearrangement joins TRBV27 to TRBJ1-2; D remains unclear. Trimming stripped 5 bases from V and 7 bases from J, with 20 bases between. There are 15 residues in the CDR3. The germline V gene encodes CDR1 MNHEY and CDR2 SMNVEV (reference sequence). CDR3 sequence: CASSAAARRAFGYTF. The CDR3 DNA is TGTGCCAGCAGTGCAGCGGCGCGGCGTGCGTTTGGCTACACCTTC.

The CDR3 loop reads CATSDLDSGSYNEQFF. The CDR3, as DNA: TGTGCCACCAGTGATTTAGATAGCGGGAGCTACAATGAGCAGTTCTTC. The chain recombines TRBV24-1 with TRBJ2-1; 9 positions match TRBD2. This CDR3 is 16 amino acids long. The V gene end was trimmed by 1 base and the J gene end by 3 bases; junction bases not matched to a gene: 3. Per the germline V gene, CDR1 is KGHDR and CDR2 is SFDVKD.

The V and J genes are TRBV19 and TRBJ2-1; 7 nucleotides align to TRBD2. This CDR3 is built from 13 residues. The trim removed 4 bases at V and 10 bases at J, leaving 7 bases unmatched. CDR1 is LNHDA, CDR2 SQIVND, per germline (reference sequence). CDR3 nucleotides: TGTGCCAGTAGTACCCGGGGACTACCAGAGCAGTTCTTC. It yields the protein CASSTRGLPEQFF.

This chain joins TRBV5-5 and TRBJ2-7; tentative D call: TRBD2 (6 bases). This CDR3 has 15 residues. CDR1 and CDR2 (germline): SGHKS, YYEKEE (reference sequence). Trimming shortened V by 1 base and J by 1 base, and 12 bases separated the two germline ends. In nucleotides, the CDR3 is TGTGCCAGCAGCTTGCTGTTGGGACTGTCCTACGAGCAGTACTTC. This gives the protein CASSLLLGLSYEQYF.

This chain uses TRBV9 with TRBJ2-5; no reliable D call. Trimming pared 6 bases from V and 1 base from J, leaving 13 bases between. The germline V gene has CDR1 SGDLS and CDR2 YYNGEE. This CDR3 contains 14 residues. The CDR3 sequence: CASNGGRLQETQYF. The CDR3, as DNA: TGTGCCAGCAACGGTGGCAGACTCCAAGAGACCCAGTACTTC.

The chain carries TRBV2 and TRBJ2-1, with D possibly TRBD2 on 6 matching bases. V was trimmed by 4 bases and J by 2 bases, leaving 12 bases between them. The CDR3 loop spans 15 amino acids. In germline, CDR1 is SNHLY, CDR2 FYNNEI. CDR3 sequence: CASSALSGAYNEQFF. The CDR3 coding sequence is TGTGCCAGCAGTGCCCTTAGCGGAGCCTACAATGAGCAGTTCTTC.

V gene TRBV5-1 combines with J gene TRBJ2-3, with TRBD2 identical over 7 bases. CDR3 length: 17 amino acids. After removal of 2 bases from V and 1 base from J, the junction contained 10 bases not matched to a gene. Germline-derived CDR1 and CDR2 are SGHRS and YFSETQ. DNA for the CDR3: TGCGCCAGCAGCTTAAGGAGCGGGGCCCGGGGCACAGATACGCAGTATTTT. This translates into CASSLRSGARGTDTQYF.

The chain couples TRBV6-6 to TRBJ1-6, with a weak D call TRBD1 (5 bases). The V end was cut by 0 bases, the J end by 7 bases, with 10 bases between. From germline, CDR1 is MNHNY and CDR2 SVGAGI (reference sequence). The CDR3 extends over 15 amino acids. Written as DNA, the CDR3 is TGTGCCAGCAGTTACTCCAGCAGGGCGAATTCACCCCTCCACTTT. It codes for CASSYSSRANSPLHF.

The J gene is TRBJ2-1, the V gene TRBV5-4, with D perhaps TRBD2 (6 bases). CDR1 and CDR2 (germline): SGHNT, YYREEE (reference sequence). The CDR3 sequence is 17 residues long. Between the trimmed V and J ends, which lost 3 bases and 10 bases, there was a span of 26 bases. CDR3 DNA: TGTGCCAGCAGCTCTCCCAACCGGGACTTGCCCACCGGGGAGCAGTTCTTC. Its protein is CASSSPNRDLPTGEQFF.

The V gene is TRBV6-6, the J gene TRBJ1-1; 9 positions match TRBD1. The CDR3 consists of 16 residues. V was pared by 6 bases and J by 5 bases, with 13 bases of the junction left unmatched. CDR1 and CDR2 from the germline V gene are MNHNY and SVGAGI (reference sequence). The CDR3 sequence is CASSPTGQGKKTEAFF. CDR3 sequence (DNA): TGTGCCAGCAGCCCCACTGGACAGGGGAAGAAGACTGAAGCTTTCTTT.

The CDR3 nucleotides are TGCAGCGTTGTGGACAGGTACCCCCGCGAGCAGTACTTC. This codes for CSVVDRYPREQYF. The V call is TRBV29-1, the J call TRBJ2-7; 7 bases are a match to TRBD1. Germline CDR1 reads SQVTM; CDR2 reads ANQGSEA. The CDR3 sequence is 13 residues long. After removal of 4 bases from V and 6 bases from J, the junction contained 9 bases not matched to a gene.

The chain links TRBV5-1 to TRBJ1-3; D uncertain. With 7 bases removed from V and 0 bases from J, the gap between germline ends came to 11 bases. The CDR3 contains 14 residues. Germline V gene data show CDR1 as SGHRS and CDR2 as YFSETQ. CDR3 nucleotide sequence: TGCGCCAGCGCCCAGGCCAGCTCTGGAAACACCATATATTTT. This codes for CASAQASSGNTIYF.

This chain connects TRBV6-5 to TRBJ1-2; a weak D match, TRBD1 (6 bases). The CDR3 is 12 residues long. Trimming pared 3 bases from V and 6 bases from J, leaving 8 bases between. Germline-derived CDR1 and CDR2 are MNHEY and SVGAGI. CDR3 residues: CASSYNRDGYTF. In DNA form, the CDR3 reads TGTGCCAGCAGTTATAACAGGGATGGCTACACCTTC.

The chain recombines TRBV19 with TRBJ2-5; 10 nucleotides line up with TRBD2. The V gene end was trimmed by 2 bases and the J gene end by 4 bases; junction bases not matched to a gene: 1. CDR3 length: 14 residues. Germline V gives CDR1 LNHDA, CDR2 SQIVND (reference sequence). The CDR3 protein is CASSITSGTETQYF. DNA of the CDR3: TGTGCCAGTAGTATAACTAGCGGGACAGAGACCCAGTACTTC.

The chain uses TRBV6-2 or TRBV6-3 and TRBJ2-1; 9 positions match TRBD2. The CDR3 covers 17 residues. The trim removed 2 bases at V and 7 bases at J, leaving 12 bases unmatched. Germline CDR1 and CDR2: MNHEY and SVGEGT. CDR3 sequence: CASSYPIVAGGENEQFF. The CDR3 nucleotides read TGTGCCAGCAGTTACCCCATCGTGGCGGGAGGGGAGAATGAGCAGTTCTTC.

The chain employs TRBV20-1 and TRBJ1-3; the D is unclear. Trimming took off 3 bases at V and 0 bases at J, with 9 bases between the two ends. The CDR3 runs to 14 residues. Germline V CDR1 and CDR2: DFQATT, SNEGSKA (reference sequence). For the CDR3, the DNA is TGCAGTGCTAGTCCAGGATCCTCTGGAAACACCATATATTTT. Residues: CSASPGSSGNTIYF.

The chain combines TRBV27 with TRBJ2-4, with 7 bases aligning to TRBD1. CDR1 MNHEY and CDR2 SMNVEV come from the germline V gene (reference sequence). V lost 5 bases and J lost 0; bases outside the gene matches: 7. The CDR3 loop spans 16 amino acids. CDR3 amino acids: CASSPLGQLAKNIQYF. CDR3 DNA sequence: TGTGCCAGCAGTCCTCTGGGACAGCTAGCCAAAAACATTCAGTACTTC.

The chain employs TRBV12-5 and TRBJ2-3; 13 nucleotides agree with TRBD2. Trimming at V came to 4 bases and at J to 3 bases, leaving 1 base not matched to a gene. CDR1 and CDR2 (germline): LGHNT, FRNRAP. There are 15 residues in the CDR3. DNA of the CDR3: TGTGCTAGTGGTTGGGGACTAGCGGGAACAGATACGCAGTATTTT. Translated, it gives CASGWGLAGTDTQYF.

The V call is TRBV2, the J call TRBJ1-1; 9 bases match TRBD1. V gave up 9 bases and J gave up 0 bases; unmatched junction bases: 17. Germline lookup yields CDR1 SNHLY and CDR2 FYNNEI. The CDR3 runs to 18 residues. CDR3 bases: TGTGCCAGTAGTAATGGTCGACAGGGGGTATCGATGAACACTGAAGCTTTCTTT. Protein sequence: CASSNGRQGVSMNTEAFF.